This TCR beta chain was identified in a study of CD8 T cells in ankylosing spondylitis (dated by TCRdb to 2016 to 2017). About the study as a whole: T cell receptor beta repertoires were profiled in healthy donors and ankylosing spondylitis patients so that disease-linked TCR variants could be found. The full study cohort was made up of under 30 ankylosing spondylitis patients and more than 90 healthy donors. Samples of peripheral blood were taken, and for ankylosing spondylitis patients, synovial fluid was collected as well.

Relative to germline, V is missing 2 bases and J is missing 3 bases, with 4 bases of the junction outside any gene match. The cysteine opens and the phenylalanine closes a CDR3 of 14 amino acids. The read is trimmed to its CDR3 DNA, 42 bases read in frame from base 1. CDR1 and CDR2, looked up from the germline V gene (reference sequence), are DFQATT and SNEGSKA. Sequencer: Illumina HiSeq 2500. Quantitative 5'-RACE with molecular barcodes was the method used to prepare the TCR beta libraries. Processing in the source paper ran as follows. Disease-linked TCR variants were identified with a new computational method built on a probabilistic model of VDJ rearrangement. Clones were called with MiXCR by TCRdb after fastp trimmed the public reads at Q25, and only in-frame beta chains were retained. Each entry is one CDR3 protein sequence, shown with its most common DNA and genes. TCRdb, not the original authors, processed these V and J calls. Across this sample there are about 100,000 distinct CDR3 sequences, with about 9.1% seen only once. The ten top clones hold roughly 5% of the sample.

Many counts were recorded for this clonotype. Its target antigen remains unknown. No quality values exist for individual bases; no much larger clone is one base distant. Results the study describes overall, beyond this receptor: Blood from ankylosing spondylitis patients appeared to be characterized by a TCR beta motif made up of seven or eight highly homologous amino acid variants. Significant enrichment of the disease-linked clones was reported in matched synovial fluid samples from ankylosing spondylitis patients. The disease-linked clones showed a CD8+ phenotype and occurred at relatively low frequencies in peripheral blood. Some motif variants were previously reported in synovial fluid and blood of reactive arthritis patients, suggesting common disease-initiation mechanisms.

The sample was blood, either unsorted or a sorted T cell fraction (not recorded which). The receptor was derived from a male donor with ankylosing spondylitis or in good health (not recorded which). The sequence joins TRBV20-1 to TRBJ2-3; TRBD1 aligns with 8 central bases. For the CDR3, the sequence is CSARRQGMTDTQYF. The DNA reads TGCAGTGCTAGAAGACAGGGGATGACAGATACGCAGTATTTT.